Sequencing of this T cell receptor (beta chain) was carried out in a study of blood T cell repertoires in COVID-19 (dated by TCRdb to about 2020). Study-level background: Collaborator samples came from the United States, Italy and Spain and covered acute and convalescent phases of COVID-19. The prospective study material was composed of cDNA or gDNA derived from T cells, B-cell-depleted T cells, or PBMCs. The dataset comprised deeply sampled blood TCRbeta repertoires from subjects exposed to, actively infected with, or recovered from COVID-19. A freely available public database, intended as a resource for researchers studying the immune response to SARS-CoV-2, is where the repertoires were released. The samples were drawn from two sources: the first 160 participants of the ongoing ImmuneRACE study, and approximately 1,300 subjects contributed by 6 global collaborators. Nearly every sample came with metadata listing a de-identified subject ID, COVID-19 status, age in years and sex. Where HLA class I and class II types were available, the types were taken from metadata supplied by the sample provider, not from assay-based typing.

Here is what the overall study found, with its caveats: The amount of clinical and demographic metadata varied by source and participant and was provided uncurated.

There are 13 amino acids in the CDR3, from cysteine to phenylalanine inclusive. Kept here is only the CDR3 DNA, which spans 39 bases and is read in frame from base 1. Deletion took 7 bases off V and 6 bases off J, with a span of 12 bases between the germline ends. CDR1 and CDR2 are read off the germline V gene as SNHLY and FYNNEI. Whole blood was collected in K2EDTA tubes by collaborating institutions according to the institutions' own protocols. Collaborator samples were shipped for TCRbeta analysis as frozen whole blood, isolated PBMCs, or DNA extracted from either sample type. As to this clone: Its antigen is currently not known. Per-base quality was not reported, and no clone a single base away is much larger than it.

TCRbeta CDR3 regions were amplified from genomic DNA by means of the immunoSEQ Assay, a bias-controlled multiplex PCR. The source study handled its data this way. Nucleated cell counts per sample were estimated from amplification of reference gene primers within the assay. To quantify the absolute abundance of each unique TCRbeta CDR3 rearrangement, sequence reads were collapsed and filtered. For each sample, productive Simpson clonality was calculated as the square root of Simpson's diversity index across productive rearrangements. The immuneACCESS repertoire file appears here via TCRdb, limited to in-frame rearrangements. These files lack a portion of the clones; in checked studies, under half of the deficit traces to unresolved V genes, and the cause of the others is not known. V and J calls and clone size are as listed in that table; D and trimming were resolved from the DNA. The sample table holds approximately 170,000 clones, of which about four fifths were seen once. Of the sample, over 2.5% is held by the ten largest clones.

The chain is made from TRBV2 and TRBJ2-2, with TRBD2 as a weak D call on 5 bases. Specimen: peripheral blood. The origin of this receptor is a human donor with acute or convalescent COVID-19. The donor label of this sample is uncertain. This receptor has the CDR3 CASNIEGPGELFF. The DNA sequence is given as TGTGCCAGCAACATAGAGGGCCCCGGGGAGCTGTTTTTT.